This entry concerns a single TCR beta chain. The data were produced by immunoSEQ multiplex PCR, yet TCRdb's version contains in-frame clones alone and is incomplete. The table includes about 79,000 clones, approximately 90% detected once. The germline gives CDR1 SGHTA, CDR2 FQGNSA. CDR3 length: 16 residues. The V end lost 1 base, the J end lost 1 base, and 11 bases lay between the germline ends. This specimen belongs to a study of T cell changes during pregnancy in multiple sclerosis. V is TRBV7-2 and J is TRBJ1-3; D is uncertain. This TCR was sampled from a female donor with multiple sclerosis, enrolled in a pregnancy study. The specimen was CD4+ T cells from peripheral blood mononuclear cells, collected in the second trimester of pregnancy. CDR3 protein: CASSLGPGKSGNTIYF. The DNA of the CDR3 is TGTGCCAGCAGCTTAGGGCCGGGAAAGTCTGGAAACACCATATATTTT.